The 20 T cell receptor beta chains below all came from one sample that was sequenced in a study of blood T cell repertoires in COVID-19. Generated by immunoSEQ multiplex PCR, the TCRdb table keeps only in-frame clones and is missing some. The sample carries about 130,000 clones, roughly 90% recorded once. Sequencing was performed on peripheral blood. Receptors were obtained from a man aged 50 to 60 with active or convalescent COVID-19.

This clone was seen just once. The J gene is TRBJ2-6, the V gene TRBV3-1 (or the pseudogene TRBV3-2), with TRBD2 matching over 7 bases. The V gene end was trimmed by 3 bases and the J gene end by 0 bases; junction bases not matched to a gene: 11. From germline, CDR1 is LGHDT and CDR2 YNNKEL (reference sequence). This CDR3 is built from 19 residues. CDR3 region: CASSQAWLAASSGANVLTF. CDR3 coding DNA: TGTGCCAGCAGCCAGGCTTGGCTAGCGGCGAGCTCTGGGGCCAACGTCCTGACTTTC.

This clone was counted a single time. This clone may be a read error of a much larger clone one base away. Other nucleotide sequences in the sample specify the same CDR3. This chain joins TRBV5-4 and TRBJ1-2; 7 nucleotides agree with TRBD1. Germline loops: CDR1 SGHNT, CDR2 YYREEE (reference sequence). The CDR3 is 14 amino acids. Trimming removed 1 base from V and 2 bases from J; junction bases left unmatched: 2. CDR3 loop: CASSLTGQNYGYTF. DNA of the CDR3: TGTGCCAGCAGCTTGACGGGACAGAACTATGGCTACACCTTC.

The chain has TRBV19 and TRBJ1-4; D unclear. Trimming cost V 7 bases and J 0 bases, with 9 bases left between them. Germline CDR1 is LNHDA and CDR2 is SQIVND (reference sequence). CDR3 length: 14 residues. CDR3 residues: CASNEEATNEKLFF. CDR3 nucleotide sequence: TGTGCCAGTAACGAGGAGGCAACTAATGAAAAACTGTTTTTT. The full variable domain, rest sourced from reference TRBV19 and TRBJ1-4, is DGGITQSPKYLFRKEGQNVTLSCEQNLNHDAMYWYRQDPGQGLRLIYYSQIVNDFQKGDIAEGYSVSREKKESFPLTVTSAQKNPTAFYLCASNEEATNEKLFFGSGTQLSVL.

This rearrangement joins TRBV18 to TRBJ2-2, with 7 bases aligning to TRBD1. This CDR3 has 18 residues. V was pared by 0 bases and J by 1 base, with 8 bases of the junction left unmatched. CDR1 is KGHSH, CDR2 LQKENI, per germline. CDR3 loop: CASSPPNPGGVNTGELFF. For the CDR3, the DNA is TGTGCCAGCTCACCACCGAATCCAGGGGGAGTGAACACCGGGGAGCTGTTTTTT.

This sequence joins TRBV29-1 and TRBJ2-3; no firm D call. This CDR3 is 12 amino acids long. V was cut by 6 bases and J by 4 bases, with 11 bases left in between. Germline CDR1 SQVTM, CDR2 ANQGSEA. In DNA, the CDR3 is TGCAGCGTAACAAACCAGGCAGATACGCAGTATTTT. Amino acids: CSVTNQADTQYF.

In this sample, this clone turned up once. The gene calls are TRBV27 and TRBJ2-7; TRBD1 agrees at 9 bases. Germline CDR1 MNHEY, CDR2 SMNVEV (reference sequence). V shed 8 bases, J shed 2 bases, and the junction held 7 bases outside the gene matches. This CDR3 is 14 amino acids long. This CDR3 is CASQPWDRAYEQYF. Written as DNA, the CDR3 is TGTGCCAGCCAGCCTTGGGACAGGGCCTACGAGCAGTACTTC.

The chain is built from TRBV11-2 and TRBJ1-1; D is ambiguous. This CDR3 is 14 amino acids long. Trimming removed 7 bases at V and 4 bases at J, with 16 bases between. Germline V gene lookup returns CDR1 SGHAT and CDR2 FQNNGV. The DNA of the CDR3 is TGTGCCAGCATCACTCACTTAGAGGGCACTGAAGCTTTCTTT. Translated, it gives CASITHLEGTEAFF.

V gene TRBV2 combines with J gene TRBJ1-6; 8 bases agree with TRBD1. The CDR3 contains 17 residues. CDR1 and CDR2 from the germline V gene are SNHLY and FYNNEI. V dropped 4 bases and J dropped 10; count of bases not matched to a gene: 15. The CDR3 nucleotides are TGTGCCAGCAGTGGGGAGATTCAGGGGGCGCTTTTATCACCCCTCCACTTT. Amino acids: CASSGEIQGALLSPLHF. The entire variable domain, with the rest obtained from reference TRBV2 and TRBJ1-6, is as follows: EPEVTQTPSHQVTQMGQEVILRCVPISNHLYFYWYRQILGQKVEFLVSFYNNEISEKSEIFDDQFSVERPDGSNFTLKIRSTKLEDSAMYFCASSGEIQGALLSPLHFGNGTRLTVT.

This clone was detected only a few times. The chain carries TRBV6-2 or TRBV6-3 and TRBJ2-2; no clear D. Germline values: CDR1 MNHEY, CDR2 SVGEGT. The V gene lost 3 bases and the J gene lost 7 bases, with 15 bases spanning the gap. This CDR3 is built from 15 residues. As DNA, the CDR3 is TGTGCCAGCAGTTATGCCCCAAGAGTGAACGGGGAGCTGTTTTTT. Translation: CASSYAPRVNGELFF.

The chain has TRBV5-1 and TRBJ2-7; 7 nucleotides align to TRBD1. The CDR3 consists of 17 residues. The V gene's germline CDR1 is SGHRS and CDR2 YFSETQ. J was trimmed by 7 bases and V by 6 bases; bases with no gene match: 22. CDR3 sequence: CASTVGTASGERGEQYF. CDR3 nucleotides: TGCGCCAGCACCGTGGGGACAGCCTCCGGAGAAAGGGGTGAGCAGTACTTC.

The chain is built from TRBV2 and TRBJ2-3; 9 positions match TRBD2. The ends lost 5 bases at V and 6 bases at J; junction bases unmatched: 9. Germline CDR1 and CDR2: SNHLY and FYNNEI. This CDR3 contains 15 residues. CDR3 loop: CASSIRTSAQDTQYF. The CDR3 region has the DNA TGTGCCAGCAGTATAAGGACTAGCGCCCAGGATACGCAGTATTTT.

The V and J genes are TRBV5-4 and TRBJ2-1, with TRBD1 identical over 7 bases. Trimming took 4 bases from V and 0 from J; bases not matched to a gene: 4. The CDR3 totals 15 residues. CDR1 and CDR2 from the germline V gene are SGHNT and YYREEE (reference sequence). The CDR3 sequence is CASSTGQDSYNEQFF. The CDR3 region has the DNA TGTGCCAGCAGCACCGGACAGGACTCCTACAATGAGCAGTTCTTC.

The gene calls are TRBV19 and TRBJ2-4, with 7 bases matching TRBD1. CDR3 size: 15 residues. Germline trimming cut 3 bases from V and 1 base from J; bases unmatched to any gene: 3. In germline, CDR1 is LNHDA, CDR2 SQIVND (reference sequence). CDR3 DNA: TGTGCCAGTAGTATGACACAGGGGGCCAAAAACATTCAGTACTTC. Translated, it gives CASSMTQGAKNIQYF.

The chain combines TRBV7-2 with TRBJ2-3, with 12 positions matching TRBD2. V was clipped by 3 bases and J by 5 bases; unmatched bases: 6. Germline values: CDR1 SGHTA, CDR2 FQGNSA. This CDR3 has 16 amino acids. In nucleotides, the CDR3 is TGTGCCAGCAGCTTCTCTAGCGGGGGGGCCGTAGATACGCAGTATTTT. It yields the protein CASSFSSGGAVDTQYF.

The V and J genes are TRBV6-5 and TRBJ1-3; 8 positions match TRBD1. After removal of 6 bases from V and 0 bases from J, the junction contained 4 bases not matched to a gene. The CDR3 runs to 15 residues. Germline-derived CDR1 and CDR2 are MNHEY and SVGAGI. The DNA of the CDR3 is TGTGCCAGCAGCTGGGACAGGTCCTCTGGAAACACCATATATTTT. This gives the protein CASSWDRSSGNTIYF.

The genes are TRBV29-1 and TRBJ1-1; D unresolved. CDR1 is SQVTM, CDR2 ANQGSEA, per germline. The ends were cut back, 4 bases at V and 1 base at J, with 13 bases in the middle. The CDR3 consists of 14 residues. CDR3 nucleotides: TGCAGCGTTGCCCTCAGGCAGTCGAACACTGAAGCTTTCTTT. It translates to CSVALRQSNTEAFF. Variable domain in full (rest from reference TRBV29-1 and TRBJ1-1): SAVISQKPSRDICQRGTSLTIQCQVDSQVTMMFWYRQQPGQSLTLIATANQGSEATYESGFVIDKFPISRPNLTFSTLTVSNMSPEDSSIYLCSVALRQSNTEAFFGQGTRLTVV.

The gene calls are TRBV9 and TRBJ2-3; TRBD1 agrees at 10 bases. Germline V gene sequence: CDR1 SGDLS, CDR2 YYNGEE. The CDR3 is made up of 15 amino acids. With V trimmed by 6 bases and J by 3 bases, 7 bases remained unmatched. The DNA for the CDR3 is TGTGCCAGCAATGACAGGGGGCTTTTGACAGATACGCAGTATTTT. Its translation is CASNDRGLLTDTQYF.

The rearrangement uses TRBV30 and TRBJ2-5, with D possibly matching TRBD2 (6 bases). The V gene's germline CDR1 is GTSNPN and CDR2 SVGIG (reference sequence). The CDR3 runs to 14 residues. V was shortened by 2 bases and J by 7 bases, with 17 bases between the two germline ends. The CDR3 reads CAWSPDSGLGTQYF. DNA of the CDR3: TGTGCCTGGAGTCCCGATAGCGGTCTGGGGACCCAGTACTTC.

In its sample, this clone was seen once. V is TRBV6-1 and J is TRBJ1-2; 9 positions match TRBD1. This CDR3 is 19 amino acids long. Unmatched junction bases numbered 19, after V lost 2 bases and J lost 6 bases. The V gene's germline CDR1 is MNHNS and CDR2 SASEGT. The CDR3 loop reads CASSERVIMGQGVSNGYTF. CDR3 sequence (DNA): TGTGCCAGCAGTGAACGTGTGATCATGGGACAGGGCGTGAGTAATGGCTACACCTTC.

The sample holds a few counts of this clone. The V gene is TRBV4-1, the J gene TRBJ2-2, with D tentatively TRBD2 (5 bases). Germline V gene data show CDR1 as MGHRA and CDR2 as YSYEKL. V lost 1 base, J lost 2 bases, and 17 bases lay in between. The CDR3 totals 18 residues. The CDR3 nucleotides read TGCGCCAGCAGCCAAGGGGCCGGGGTGTGGGGAAACACCGGGGAGCTGTTTTTT. This sequence encodes CASSQGAGVWGNTGELFF.